Below, 28 T cell receptor beta chains from the same sample are listed, as sequenced in a study of cytomegalovirus exposure and HLA in healthy donors. 60 Vbeta and 13 Jbeta primers were used in PCR. Libraries were prepared by immunoSEQ multiplex PCR; TCRdb keeps only in-frame clonotypes and omits some of them. The listing records around 140,000 clones. The source material was PBMCs. The receptor source for this set is a male donor in good health and CMV-seronegative.

The chain carries TRBV5-6 and TRBJ1-4; 9 bases are shared with TRBD1. This CDR3 contains 18 residues. Trimming cost V 3 bases and J 3 bases; bases outside gene matches: 12. From germline, CDR1 is SGHDT and CDR2 YYEEEE. The CDR3 is CASSSFMYRGPPNEKLFF. The DNA of the CDR3 is TGTGCCAGCAGCTCGTTTATGTACAGGGGGCCACCTAATGAAAAACTGTTTTTT. Supplemented by reference TRBV5-6 and TRBJ1-4, the full variable domain reads DAGVTQSPTHLIKTRGQQVTLRCSPKSGHDTVSWYQQALGQGPQFIFQYYEEEERQRGNFPDRFSGHQFPNYSSELNVNALLLGDSALYLCASSSFMYRGPPNEKLFFGSGTQLSVL.

The chain is built from TRBV7-7 and TRBJ2-1, with 9 bases identical to TRBD2. Looked up from germline, CDR1 is SSHAT and CDR2 is FNYEAQ (reference sequence). V gave up 5 bases and J gave up 3 bases; unmatched junction bases: 8. This CDR3 is built from 16 residues. CDR3 sequence reads: CASSATSGGGYNEQFF. CDR3 sequence (DNA): TGTGCCAGCAGCGCGACTAGCGGAGGGGGCTACAATGAGCAGTTCTTC.

This chain joins TRBV4-1 and TRBJ1-2, with D possibly TRBD1 on 6 matching bases. Germline lookup yields CDR1 MGHRA and CDR2 YSYEKL. The V end lost 5 bases, the J end lost 3 bases, and 16 bases lay between the germline ends. The CDR3 runs to 15 residues. CDR3 protein: CASSVPGQWDYGYTF. The CDR3 coding sequence is TGCGCCAGCAGCGTACCGGGACAATGGGACTATGGCTACACCTTC.

The chain carries TRBV5-1 and TRBJ1-4, with 8 bases matching TRBD1. The CDR3 has 15 amino acids. V lost 5 bases, J lost 4 bases, and 7 bases stayed unmatched. Germline V CDR1 and CDR2: SGHRS, YFSETQ. The CDR3: CASRAGTGYNEKLFF. CDR3 in DNA: TGCGCCAGCAGGGCTGGGACAGGTTATAATGAAAAACTGTTTTTT.

The chain uses TRBV5-8 and TRBJ1-1; D unclear. Germline V gives CDR1 SGHTS, CDR2 YDEGEE. The CDR3 covers 13 residues. V was cut by 5 bases and J by 1 base, with 9 bases left in between. DNA of the CDR3: TGTGCCAGCAGTCGTCGGTCGAACACTGAAGCTTTCTTT. It yields the protein CASSRRSNTEAFF. The whole variable domain, filled in from reference TRBV5-8 and TRBJ1-1, reads EAGVTQSPTHLIKTRGQQATLRCSPISGHTSVYWYQQALGLGLQFLLWYDEGEERNRGNFPPRFSGRQFPNYSSELNVNALELEDSALYLCASSRRSNTEAFFGQGTRLTVV.

The CDR3 nucleotides are TGTGCCAGCAGTAGCATGGGGGCTGACACTGAAGCTTTCTTT. This gives the protein CASSSMGADTEAFF. The rearrangement joins TRBV6-1 to TRBJ1-1, with D perhaps matching TRBD1 (6 bases). This CDR3 comprises 14 residues. Trimming stripped 5 bases from V and 3 bases from J, with 13 bases between. Germline CDR1 reads MNHNS; CDR2 reads SASEGT.

The chain recombines TRBV30 with TRBJ2-3; 10 nucleotides align to TRBD1. V trimming: 4 bases; J trimming: 3 bases; junction bases outside the gene matches: 4. This CDR3 is 14 amino acids long. Germline V gives CDR1 GTSNPN, CDR2 SVGIG (reference sequence). In DNA form, the CDR3 reads TGTGCCTGGATCCGGGACAGGGGTACAGATACGCAGTATTTT. Translated, it gives CAWIRDRGTDTQYF.

This sequence joins TRBV27 and TRBJ1-5; D not certain. Trimming took off 4 bases at V and 9 bases at J, with 19 bases between the two ends. Per the germline V gene, CDR1 is MNHEY and CDR2 is SMNVEV (reference sequence). The CDR3 consists of 15 residues. The DNA of the CDR3 is TGTGCCAGCAGTTCCCTGGGAGGAGGCGGGAGGCCCCAGCATTTT. Its translation is CASSSLGGGGRPQHF.

This chain connects TRBV5-1 to TRBJ2-3, with TRBD2 matching over 13 bases. The CDR3 has 16 residues. J lost 2 bases, V lost 4 bases, and 4 bases had no gene match. Per the germline V gene, CDR1 is SGHRS and CDR2 is YFSETQ. In DNA form, the CDR3 reads TGCGCCAGCAGCCCGGGACTAGCGGGGCTCACAGATACGCAGTATTTT. Translated: CASSPGLAGLTDTQYF. Looking up the rest from reference TRBV5-1 and TRBJ2-3 gives the full variable domain: KAGVTQTPRYLIKTRGQQVTLSCSPISGHRSVSWYQQTPGQGLQFLFEYFSETQRNKGNFPGRFSGRQFSNSRSEMNVSTLELGDSALYLCASSPGLAGLTDTQYFGPGTRLTVL.

This chain joins TRBV6-1 and TRBJ1-2, with no clear D. Between the trimmed V and J ends, which lost 2 bases and 2 bases, there was a span of 3 bases. Germline values: CDR1 MNHNS, CDR2 SASEGT. The CDR3 consists of 12 residues. Here the CDR3 reads CASSEQNYGYTF. The CDR3, as DNA: TGTGCCAGCAGTGAACAAAACTATGGCTACACCTTC.

The genes are TRBV29-1 and TRBJ2-7; 8 bases line up with TRBD1. The V gene's germline CDR1 is SQVTM and CDR2 ANQGSEA. J gave up 3 bases and V 4 bases, and 11 bases lay outside the gene matches. This CDR3 has 15 residues. This CDR3 reads CSVGGGQGLSYEQYF. The DNA for the CDR3 is TGCAGCGTTGGGGGTGGACAGGGCCTAAGCTACGAGCAGTACTTC.

This chain joins TRBV27 and TRBJ1-1; TRBD1 might be the D (6 bases). V gave up 1 base and J gave up 7 bases, with 10 bases separating them. CDR3 size: 13 residues. The germline gives CDR1 MNHEY, CDR2 SMNVEV (reference sequence). CDR3 DNA: TGTGCCAGCAGTTTATTCGGCAGGGGTGAAGCTTTCTTT. It translates to CASSLFGRGEAFF.

V usage is TRBV5-6 and J usage is TRBJ2-1; 12 bases map to TRBD2. CDR1 is SGHDT and CDR2 is YYEEEE in the germline V gene. J was trimmed by 3 bases and V by 4 bases; bases with no gene match: 2. This CDR3 contains 15 residues. The CDR3 spells CASSPTSGSYNEQFF. CDR3 in DNA: TGTGCCAGCAGCCCGACTAGCGGGAGCTACAATGAGCAGTTCTTC.

The chain carries TRBV6-4 and TRBJ2-7; a weak D match, TRBD1 (6 bases). CDR1 and CDR2 from the germline V gene are MRHNA and SNTAGT. With 9 bases removed from V and 0 bases from J, the gap between germline ends came to 15 bases. The CDR3 length is 14 residues. The CDR3 spells CASFRRGFSYEQYF. Here the CDR3 DNA reads TGTGCCAGTTTCCGTAGGGGGTTCTCCTACGAGCAGTACTTC.

The V call is TRBV28, the J call TRBJ1-2, with 12 bases aligning to TRBD1. Germline loops: CDR1 MDHEN, CDR2 SYDVKM. J gave up 4 bases and V 2 bases, and 8 bases lay outside the gene matches. This CDR3 has 17 residues. The CDR3 bases are TGTGCCAGCAGTTTAGGGGGGACAGGGGGCTTCGGCTATGGCTACACCTTC. Translated: CASSLGGTGGFGYGYTF.

The rearrangement joins TRBV10-1 to TRBJ2-7; D perhaps matches TRBD1 (5 bases). The CDR3 runs 14 residues. Trimming pared 10 bases from V and 0 bases from J, leaving 16 bases between. The germline CDR1 and CDR2 sequences are WNHNN and SYGVQD (reference sequence). CDR3 sequence: CAIYRQRSSYEQYF. Here the CDR3 DNA reads TGCGCCATCTATCGACAGAGGAGCTCCTACGAGCAGTACTTC.

The gene calls are TRBV28 and TRBJ2-5; D is possibly TRBD2 (5 bases). Trimming cost V 10 bases and J 5 bases, with 14 bases left between them. Germline V gene data show CDR1 as MDHEN and CDR2 as SYDVKM. CDR3 length: 12 amino acids. CDR3 protein: CATKEATETQYF. As DNA, the CDR3 is TGTGCCACCAAGGAGGCAACGGAGACCCAGTACTTC.

The genes are TRBV2 and TRBJ1-3; tentative D call: TRBD1 (6 bases). CDR1 and CDR2 (germline): SNHLY, FYNNEI. V dropped 7 bases and J dropped 2 bases, with 18 bases sitting between them. The CDR3 is 16 amino acids. Here the CDR3 DNA reads TGTGCCAGCAAGCTACAGGGAAAGGGGCCTGGAAACACCATATATTTT. Residues: CASKLQGKGPGNTIYF.

The CDR3 sequence is CASSTSAGGPYNEQFF. For the CDR3, the DNA is TGTGCCAGCAGCACCTCAGCGGGGGGGCCCTACAATGAGCAGTTCTTC. The chain carries TRBV7-9 and TRBJ2-1, with 10 bases that match TRBD2. J was trimmed by 2 bases and V by 5 bases; bases with no gene match: 6. Germline-derived CDR1 and CDR2 are SEHNR and FQNEAQ (reference sequence). This CDR3 region has 16 residues. The full variable domain, rest sourced from reference TRBV7-9 and TRBJ2-1, is DTGVSQNPRHKITKRGQNVTFRCDPISEHNRLYWYRQTLGQGPEFLTYFQNEAQLEKSRLLSDRFSAERPKGSFSTLEIQRTEQGDSAMYLCASSTSAGGPYNEQFFGPGTRLTVL.

The chain employs TRBV7-9 and TRBJ2-1; possible D gene TRBD1, 7 bases. The V end lost 5 bases, the J end lost 7 bases, and 21 bases lay between the germline ends. From germline, CDR1 is SEHNR and CDR2 FQNEAQ (reference sequence). The CDR3 extends over 16 amino acids. The chain's CDR3 is CASSERQGGERNEQFF. In nucleotides, the CDR3 is TGTGCCAGCAGCGAGAGACAGGGAGGCGAAAGAAATGAGCAGTTCTTC.

V gene TRBV9 combines with J gene TRBJ2-2; D call uncertain. CDR3 size: 14 residues. The V and J ends lost 0 bases and 6 bases respectively, with 9 bases between them. Germline V gene sequence: CDR1 SGDLS, CDR2 YYNGEE. CDR3 sequence: CASSVGGDAGELFF. The CDR3 region has the DNA TGTGCCAGCAGCGTAGGAGGCGACGCCGGGGAGCTGTTTTTT.

This chain links TRBV5-6 with TRBJ1-1; 7 positions match TRBD1. The V gene's germline CDR1 is SGHDT and CDR2 YYEEEE. Trimming cost V 4 bases and J 8 bases; bases outside gene matches: 5. The CDR3 has 12 residues. CDR3 loop: CASSLPTGEAFF. Here the CDR3 DNA reads TGTGCCAGCAGCCTACCGACAGGGGAAGCTTTCTTT.

The chain has TRBV9 and TRBJ2-1; D perhaps matches TRBD2 (7 bases). The CDR3 loop spans 15 amino acids. Germline loops: CDR1 SGDLS, CDR2 YYNGEE. Trimming left V 0 bases short and J 7 bases short, with 14 bases between. CDR3 amino acids: CASSVEWGGMNEQFF. The CDR3 DNA follows: TGTGCCAGCAGCGTAGAGTGGGGGGGCATGAATGAGCAGTTCTTC.

The CDR3 region is CASSEARAGGPRETQYF. DNA of the CDR3: TGTGCCAGCAGTGAAGCCAGGGCAGGGGGGCCAAGAGAGACCCAGTACTTC. J is TRBJ2-5 and V is TRBV6-1; possibly TRBD1 for D (7 bases). The CDR3 contains 17 residues. V was shortened by 0 bases and J by 4 bases, with 18 bases between the two germline ends. Germline CDR1 reads MNHNS; CDR2 reads SASEGT.

This chain connects TRBV29-1 to TRBJ1-1; 11 bases fit TRBD1. There are 13 residues in the CDR3. V dropped 7 bases and J dropped 3; count of bases not matched to a gene: 4. CDR1 SQVTM and CDR2 ANQGSEA come from the germline V gene. CDR3 in DNA: TGCAGCGCTAGGGGACAGGGGGACACTGAAGCTTTCTTT. It codes for CSARGQGDTEAFF.

The genes are TRBV19 and TRBJ2-7; TRBD1 agrees at 7 bases. Germline lookup yields CDR1 LNHDA and CDR2 SQIVND (reference sequence). This CDR3 contains 14 residues. J lost 2 bases, V lost 3 bases, and 4 bases had no gene match. The chain's CDR3 is CASSIDRVPYEQYF. Written as DNA, the CDR3 is TGTGCCAGTAGTATTGACAGGGTCCCCTACGAGCAGTACTTC.

This chain connects TRBV4-3 to TRBJ2-3; 9 bases fit TRBD2. The CDR3 is made up of 13 amino acids. Germline trimming cut 3 bases from V and 6 bases from J; bases unmatched to any gene: 1. Germline values: CDR1 LGHNA, CDR2 YSLEER. The CDR3 protein is CASSQAGGDTQYF. CDR3 nucleotides: TGCGCCAGCAGCCAGGCGGGGGGGGATACGCAGTATTTT.

V usage is TRBV6-5 and J usage is TRBJ1-5; 7 bases fit TRBD1. CDR3 size: 15 residues. Germline lookup yields CDR1 MNHEY and CDR2 SVGAGI. The V and J ends lost 2 bases and 3 bases, in that order; junction bases with no gene match: 4. CDR3 region: CASSYRDSLNQPQHF. DNA for the CDR3: TGTGCCAGCAGTTACCGGGACAGTCTCAATCAGCCCCAGCATTTT.